The rows below give T cell receptor beta chains drawn from one sample of a study of T cell repertoires in cytomegalovirus infection. Their specific antigens are unknown. TCRdb reprocessed the reads via MiXCR and lists one record per CDR3 protein. The table has about 220,000 distinct CDR3 sequences, about 39% seen once. This specimen consisted of CD8+ T cells from cultured PBMCs, obtained from culture after CMV antigen stimulation. These receptors were obtained from a human donor in good health (CMV status not recorded). Some clones in this sample may be carry-over from other donors' samples. Each CDR3 is given with its conserved first and last residue. Each record gives: V gene, J gene, CDR3 protein.

>TRBV27|TRBJ2-1
CASSSRTGSVYGQFF
>TRBV12-3/TRBV12-4|TRBJ1-5
CASSSTGKDNQPQHF
>TRBV7-2|TRBJ1-6
CASSSDPLRTYNSPLHF
>TRBV7-1|TRBJ1-1
CASSPHYGQGEAFF
>TRBV7-2|TRBJ2-1
CASIQGGNEQFF
>TRBV7-6|TRBJ1-1
CASSPVRRGRNTEAFF
>TRBV27|TRBJ2-2
CASSFFAGSRTGELFF
>TRBV2|TRBJ1-5
CASRGTGGNSHSNQPQHF
>TRBV27|TRBJ2-3
CASSLSGTSGRRGTDTQYF
>TRBV19|TRBJ1-5
CASSPVAYSNQPQHF
>TRBV2|TRBJ1-5
CASSKLQGAGQPQHF
>TRBV10-3|TRBJ2-5
CATSGLADFQETQYF
>TRBV6-5|TRBJ2-7
CASSFGERAYEQYF
>TRBV4-1|TRBJ1-5
CASSQGGRQPQHF
>TRBV7-6|TRBJ2-3
CASRNRQSTDTQYF
>TRBV24-1|TRBJ2-2
CATSDSKGPYTGELFF
>TRBV12-3/TRBV12-4|TRBJ1-1
CASIRDRLNTEAFF
>TRBV7-3|TRBJ2-3
CASSPGTSGGGADTQYF
>TRBV15|TRBJ2-7
CATEGQGSYEQYF
>TRBV29-1|TRBJ2-1
CSVDRGLGNEQFF
>TRBV10-2|TRBJ1-1
CASSESGGRGAFF
>TRBV11-2|TRBJ2-2
CASSSDRGITGELFF
>TRBV7-9|TRBJ1-1
CASSLVGDANTEAFF
>TRBV7-2|TRBJ2-7
CASSLDGTIYEQYF
>TRBV5-8|TRBJ1-2
CASSPSGRRGNYGYTF
>TRBV7-3|TRBJ1-1
CASSRAGGPNTEAFF
>TRBV7-2|TRBJ2-1
CASRSGTSGYNEQFF
>TRBV20-1|TRBJ2-3
CSARSLATATDTQYF
>TRBV7-9|TRBJ1-1
CASTGQLNTEAFF
>TRBV9|TRBJ2-6
CASSMSRTGFSGANVLTF
>TRBV12-3/TRBV12-4|TRBJ2-7
CASSQDRGIGEQYF
>TRBV28|TRBJ1-2
CASSLSYRGYGYTF
>TRBV7-8|TRBJ2-7
CASSVRDAYEQYF
>TRBV4-1|TRBJ1-5
CASSQDDGSRGLESLSNQPQHF
>TRBV6-1|TRBJ2-1
CASRLGTIHEQFF
>TRBV28|TRBJ1-1
CASSSLGRGALHTEAFF
>TRBV6-6|TRBJ1-4
CASSYRWIVGEKLFF
>TRBV29-1|TRBJ2-7
CSVTTLGRLTYEQYF
>TRBV19|TRBJ2-1
CASSIALRTYNEQFF
>TRBV10-2|TRBJ2-3
CASSPSGGYTDTQYF
>TRBV6-5|TRBJ1-5
CASSFAGGWNQPQHF
>TRBV6-1|TRBJ1-1
CASSDYGRAIAFF